A single sample gave rise to the 3 T cell receptor beta chains below, sequenced in a study of T cell repertoires in cytomegalovirus infection. What these receptors recognize is not known. TCRdb reprocessed the reads with MiXCR, giving one entry per CDR3 protein. Here the sample spans 350,000 to 400,000 distinct CDR3 sequences, about 32% being singletons. The source material was cultured PBMCs, sampled from culture after CMV antigen stimulation. Source of these receptors: a human donor in good health (CMV status not recorded). Some clones in this sample may be carry-over from other donors' samples.

The V gene is TRBV20-1, the J gene TRBJ2-1; 8 bases are shared with TRBD2. CDR1 is DFQATT, CDR2 SNEGSKA, per germline (reference sequence). The CDR3 is 15 residues long. J lost 0 bases, V lost 5 bases, and 6 bases had no gene match. The CDR3 DNA follows: TGCAGTGCTCCCCGTGCGGGAGGCTCCTACAATGAGCAGTTCTTC. Translating it yields CSAPRAGGSYNEQFF.

The chain is built from TRBV27 and TRBJ1-5; D possibly corresponds to TRBD1 (6 bases). V shed 3 bases and J shed 6 bases, with 18 bases lying between them. The germline gives CDR1 MNHEY, CDR2 SMNVEV (reference sequence). This CDR3 spans 16 amino acids. The CDR3 DNA reads as TGTGCCAGCAGTTTGGGTTGGGGGCCAGCAGGTCAGCCCCAGCATTTT. Translating gives CASSLGWGPAGQPQHF.

The CDR3 protein is CASSALASAYNEQFF. CDR3 nucleotides: TGTGCCAGCAGCGCCCTAGCGTCAGCCTACAATGAGCAGTTCTTC. V is TRBV11-3 and J is TRBJ2-1; possibly TRBD2 for D (6 bases). V shed 5 bases and J shed 2 bases, with 13 bases lying between them. The germline gives CDR1 SGHNT, CDR2 YENEEA. The CDR3 is 15 residues long.